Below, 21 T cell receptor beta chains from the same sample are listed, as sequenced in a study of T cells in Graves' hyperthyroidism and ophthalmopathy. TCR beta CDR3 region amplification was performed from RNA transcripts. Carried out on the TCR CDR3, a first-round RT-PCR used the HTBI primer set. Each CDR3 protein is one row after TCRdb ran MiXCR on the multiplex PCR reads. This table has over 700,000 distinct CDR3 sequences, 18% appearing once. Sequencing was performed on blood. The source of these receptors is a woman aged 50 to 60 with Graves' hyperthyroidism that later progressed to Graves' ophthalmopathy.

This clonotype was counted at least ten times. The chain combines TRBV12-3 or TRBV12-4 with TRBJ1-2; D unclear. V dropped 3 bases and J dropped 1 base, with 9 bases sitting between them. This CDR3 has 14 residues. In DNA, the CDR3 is TGTGCCAGCAGTTTCTTAGGCAGTAACTATGGCTACACCTTC. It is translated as CASSFLGSNYGYTF.

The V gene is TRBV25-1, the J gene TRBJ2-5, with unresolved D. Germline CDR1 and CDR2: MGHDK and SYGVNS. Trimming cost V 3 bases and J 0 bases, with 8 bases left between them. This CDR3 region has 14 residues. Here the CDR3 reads CASSDWQYQETQYF. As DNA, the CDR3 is TGTGCCAGCAGTGATTGGCAGTACCAAGAGACCCAGTACTTC.

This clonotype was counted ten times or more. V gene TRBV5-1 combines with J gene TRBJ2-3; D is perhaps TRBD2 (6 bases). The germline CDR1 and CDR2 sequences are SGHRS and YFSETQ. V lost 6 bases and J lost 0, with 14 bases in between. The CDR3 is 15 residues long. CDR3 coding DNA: TGCGCCAGCACGACTAGACGCACTAGCACAGATACGCAGTATTTT. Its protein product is CASTTRRTSTDTQYF.

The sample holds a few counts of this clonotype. In nucleotides, the CDR3 is TGTGCCAGCAGTATAACAGGATCTGTTTCACCCCTCCACTTT. This encodes CASSITGSVSPLHF. The chain joins TRBV6-1 to TRBJ1-6; possibly TRBD1 for D (5 bases). Trimming stripped 5 bases from V and 9 bases from J, with 14 bases between. This CDR3 has 14 amino acids. The V gene's germline CDR1 is MNHNS and CDR2 SASEGT.

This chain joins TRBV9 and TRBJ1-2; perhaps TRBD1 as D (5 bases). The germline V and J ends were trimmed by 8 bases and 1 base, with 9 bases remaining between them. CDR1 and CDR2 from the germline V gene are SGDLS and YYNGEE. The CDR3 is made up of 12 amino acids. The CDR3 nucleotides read TGTGCCAGTCAGGGATTTAACTATGGCTACACCTTC. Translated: CASQGFNYGYTF.

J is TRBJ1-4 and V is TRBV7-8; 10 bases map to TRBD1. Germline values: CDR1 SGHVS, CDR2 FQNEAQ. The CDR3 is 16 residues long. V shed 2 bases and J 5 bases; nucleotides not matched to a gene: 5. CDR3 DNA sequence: TGTGCCAGCAGCTTATCTGGACAGGGGGAAAATGAAAAACTGTTTTTT. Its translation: CASSLSGQGENEKLFF.

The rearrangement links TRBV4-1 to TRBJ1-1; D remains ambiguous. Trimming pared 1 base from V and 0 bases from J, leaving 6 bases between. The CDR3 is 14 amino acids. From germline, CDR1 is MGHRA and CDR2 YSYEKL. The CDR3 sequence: CASSQGALNTEAFF. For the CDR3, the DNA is TGCGCCAGCAGCCAAGGAGCATTGAACACTGAAGCTTTCTTT.

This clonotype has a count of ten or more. The CDR3 DNA is TGTGCCAGCAGCCAACAAGAGACCCAGTACTTC. It specifies CASSQQETQYF. This sequence joins TRBV3-1 and TRBJ2-5; the D is unclear. Germline-derived CDR1 and CDR2 are LGHDT and YNNKEL (reference sequence). The CDR3 length is 11 residues. The V end was cut by 2 bases, the J end by 2 bases, with 0 bases between.

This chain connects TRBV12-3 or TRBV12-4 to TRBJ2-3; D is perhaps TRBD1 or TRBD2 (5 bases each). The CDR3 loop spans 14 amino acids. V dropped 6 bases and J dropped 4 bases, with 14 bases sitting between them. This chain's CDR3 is CASRRDPRADTQYF. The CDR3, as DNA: TGTGCCAGCAGACGGGACCCCCGGGCAGATACGCAGTATTTT.

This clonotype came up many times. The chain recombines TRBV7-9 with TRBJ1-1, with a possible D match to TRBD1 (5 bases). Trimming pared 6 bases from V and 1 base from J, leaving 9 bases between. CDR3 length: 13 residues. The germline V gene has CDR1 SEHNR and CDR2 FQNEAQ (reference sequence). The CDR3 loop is CASRRQPNTEAFF. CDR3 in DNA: TGTGCCAGCAGACGACAGCCGAACACTGAAGCTTTCTTT.

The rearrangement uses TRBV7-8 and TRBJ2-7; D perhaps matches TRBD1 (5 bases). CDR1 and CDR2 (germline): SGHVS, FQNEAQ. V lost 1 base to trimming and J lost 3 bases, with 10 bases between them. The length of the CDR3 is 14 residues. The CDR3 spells CASSLVGAHYEQYF. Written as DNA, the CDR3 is TGTGCCAGCAGCTTAGTTGGGGCACACTACGAGCAGTACTTC.

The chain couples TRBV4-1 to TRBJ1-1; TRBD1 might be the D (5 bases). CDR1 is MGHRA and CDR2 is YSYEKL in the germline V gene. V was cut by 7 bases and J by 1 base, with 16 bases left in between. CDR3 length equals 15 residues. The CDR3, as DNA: TGCGCCAGCACTGCCCAGGCAGGACAGAACACTGAAGCTTTCTTT. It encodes CASTAQAGQNTEAFF.

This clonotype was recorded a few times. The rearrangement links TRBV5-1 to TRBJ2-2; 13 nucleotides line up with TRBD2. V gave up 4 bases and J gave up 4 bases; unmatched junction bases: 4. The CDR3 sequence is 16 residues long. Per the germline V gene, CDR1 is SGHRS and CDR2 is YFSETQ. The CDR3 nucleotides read TGCGCCAGCAGCCGGACTAGCGGGGGCCTCACCGGGGAGCTGTTTTTT. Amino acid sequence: CASSRTSGGLTGELFF.

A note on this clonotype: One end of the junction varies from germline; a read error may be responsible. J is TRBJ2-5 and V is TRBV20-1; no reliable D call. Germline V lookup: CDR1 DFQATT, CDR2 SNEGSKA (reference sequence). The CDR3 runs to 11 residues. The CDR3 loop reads CSARETETQYF. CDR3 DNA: TGCAGTGCTCGAGAAACAGAGACCCAGTACTTC.

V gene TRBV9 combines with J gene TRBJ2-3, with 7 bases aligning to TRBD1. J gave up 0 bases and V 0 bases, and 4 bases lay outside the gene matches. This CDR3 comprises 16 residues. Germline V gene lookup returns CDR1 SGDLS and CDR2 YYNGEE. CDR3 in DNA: TGTGCCAGCAGCGTAGGGACAGGAACTAGCACAGATACGCAGTATTTT. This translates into CASSVGTGTSTDTQYF.

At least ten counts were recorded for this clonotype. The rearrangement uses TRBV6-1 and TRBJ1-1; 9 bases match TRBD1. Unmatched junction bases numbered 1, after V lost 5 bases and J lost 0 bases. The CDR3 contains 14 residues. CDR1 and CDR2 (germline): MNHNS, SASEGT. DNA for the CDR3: TGTGCCAGCAGTTGGACAGGGGTGAACACTGAAGCTTTCTTT. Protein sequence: CASSWTGVNTEAFF.

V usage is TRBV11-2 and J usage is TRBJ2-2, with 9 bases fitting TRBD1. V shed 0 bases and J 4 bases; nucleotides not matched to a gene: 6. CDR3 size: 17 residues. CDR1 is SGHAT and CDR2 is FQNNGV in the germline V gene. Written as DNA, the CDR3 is TGTGCCAGCAGCTTAGATCCGGACAGGGGAACCACCGGGGAGCTGTTTTTT. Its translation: CASSLDPDRGTTGELFF.

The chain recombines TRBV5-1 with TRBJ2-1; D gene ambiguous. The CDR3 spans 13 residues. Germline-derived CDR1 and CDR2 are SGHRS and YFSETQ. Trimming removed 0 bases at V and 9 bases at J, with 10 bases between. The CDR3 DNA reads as TGCGCCAGCAGCTTGGACCGGGTGGCTGAGCAGTTCTTC. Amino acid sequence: CASSLDRVAEQFF.

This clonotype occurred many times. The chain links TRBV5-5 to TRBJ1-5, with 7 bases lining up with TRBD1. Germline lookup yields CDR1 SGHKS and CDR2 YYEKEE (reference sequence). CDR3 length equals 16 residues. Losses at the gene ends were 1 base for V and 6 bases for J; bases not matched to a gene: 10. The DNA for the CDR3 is TGTGCCAGCAGCTTGAATACAGGGGTTATCAGTCAGCCCCAGCATTTT. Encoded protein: CASSLNTGVISQPQHF.

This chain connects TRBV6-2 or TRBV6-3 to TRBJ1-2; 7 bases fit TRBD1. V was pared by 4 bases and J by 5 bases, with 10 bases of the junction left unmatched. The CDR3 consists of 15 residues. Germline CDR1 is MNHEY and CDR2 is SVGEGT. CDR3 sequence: CASSLAGGRTYGYTF. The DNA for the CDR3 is TGTGCCAGCAGTTTAGCAGGGGGGAGAACTTATGGCTACACCTTC.

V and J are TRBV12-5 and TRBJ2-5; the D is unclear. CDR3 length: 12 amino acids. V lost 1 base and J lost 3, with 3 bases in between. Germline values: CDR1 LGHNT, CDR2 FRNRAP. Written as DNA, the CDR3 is TGTGCTAGTGGTTTGGGTAAAGAGACCCAGTACTTC. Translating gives CASGLGKETQYF.